These 3 T cell receptor beta chains were all obtained from the same sample, sequenced in a study of T cells in Graves' hyperthyroidism and ophthalmopathy. RNA transcripts were the template for amplifying TCR beta CDR3 regions. A first-round RT-PCR of the TCR CDR3 used the HTBI primer set. TCRdb independently ran MiXCR on the multiplex PCR reads; one entry per CDR3 protein. The top ten hold about 7% of the sample, which has about 590,000 distinct CDR3 sequences, 15% to 17% seen once. Material: blood. The receptor source for this set is a woman aged 25-40 years with Graves' hyperthyroidism.

This clonotype has ten or more counts. The rearrangement uses TRBV25-1 and TRBJ2-7, with 13 bases lining up with TRBD2. This CDR3 has 14 amino acids. Germline CDR1 and CDR2: MGHDK and SYGVNS. V lost 8 bases and J lost 6; bases outside the gene matches: 7. The CDR3 coding sequence is TGTGCCAGCGCCTCACTAGCGGGAGGGCCCGAGCAGTACTTC. Protein sequence: CASASLAGGPEQYF.

The genes are TRBV2 and TRBJ1-2; D remains ambiguous. This CDR3 spans 13 amino acids. The V end was cut by 4 bases, the J end by 8 bases, with 14 bases between. Per germline, CDR1 SNHLY and CDR2 FYNNEI. The CDR3 sequence is CASSVTSVGGYTF. The CDR3 DNA is TGTGCCAGCAGTGTAACGTCGGTGGGCGGCTACACCTTC.

This clonotype has a count of ten or more. This chain connects TRBV11-2 to TRBJ2-7; D is unresolved. Trimming removed 2 bases from V and 0 bases from J, with 11 bases in between. The CDR3 covers 15 residues. CDR1 is SGHAT and CDR2 is FQNNGV in the germline V gene. DNA of the CDR3: TGTGCCAGCAGCTTATCTAGGTTTACCTCCTACGAGCAGTACTTC. Translation gives CASSLSRFTSYEQYF.